This entry concerns a single T cell receptor beta chain. Its antigen is not known. A read error is possible here, since a much larger clone lies one base away. CDR3 and TCR beta VDJ profiling relied on genomic DNA as the template. From the reads, TCRdb called clonotypes with MiXCR, one entry per CDR3 protein. The sample yields 180,000 or so distinct CDR3 sequences, less than 60% seen once. Germline CDR1 and CDR2: SGHVS and FQNEAQ. Trimming cost V 2 bases and J 12 bases, with 21 bases left between them. CDR3 size: 15 residues. This specimen belongs to a study of CD8+CD57+ T cells in acquired aplastic anemia. Study overall: Mean yield of DNA from sorted CD4+ and CD8+ cells was 3.2 ug.

In patients chosen for sequencing, flow cytometry had shown CD8+CD57+ cell expansion. Study results and limitations: About 30 shared CD8+ CDR3s appeared highly expressed within patients' immunodominant clones.

This rearrangement joins TRBV7-8 to TRBJ2-3; D is perhaps TRBD2 (7 bases). The sequenced sample was sorted CD4+, CD8+, or CD8+CD57+ T cells (not recorded which) from PBMCs. The TCR was taken from a human donor with aplastic anemia. CDR3 in amino acids: CASSLNPLTGGQQYF. As DNA, the CDR3 is TGTGCCAGCAGCTTAAACCCCCTAACGGGGGGCCAACAGTATTTT.